The 10 T cell receptor beta chains reported below all come from one sample, sequenced in a study of blood T cell repertoires in COVID-19. The assay was immunoSEQ multiplex PCR, and TCRdb's table has in-frame clones only and misses some. The repertoire consists of about 110,000 clones, with 85% occurring once and the leading ten covering approximately 1.5%. Sequenced: peripheral blood. These receptor sequences come from a man aged 35-49 years with acute or convalescent COVID-19.

In this sample, this clone turned up once. This chain uses TRBV7-9 with TRBJ1-5; D is possibly TRBD1 (5 bases). With 0 bases removed from V and 3 bases from J, the gap between germline ends came to 9 bases. This CDR3 is built from 15 residues. Germline-derived CDR1 and CDR2 are SEHNR and FQNEAQ (reference sequence). CDR3 sequence: CASSLAGADNQPQHF. For the CDR3, the DNA is TGTGCCAGCAGCTTAGCTGGGGCAGACAATCAGCCCCAGCATTTT.

V usage is TRBV6-5 and J usage is TRBJ1-2; the D gene is possibly TRBD1 (6 bases). Looked up from germline, CDR1 is MNHEY and CDR2 is SVGAGI. CDR3 length: 15 amino acids. With 8 bases removed from V and 5 bases from J, the gap between germline ends came to 21 bases. The CDR3 bases are TGTGCCAGCTGCCCCGACAGGACGGTCGTTTATGGCTACACCTTC. As protein: CASCPDRTVVYGYTF.

J is TRBJ2-5 and V is TRBV2; 11 bases fit TRBD2. Per the germline V gene, CDR1 is SNHLY and CDR2 is FYNNEI. The V gene end was trimmed by 1 base and the J gene end by 5 bases; junction bases not matched to a gene: 9. This CDR3 is built from 17 residues. DNA of the CDR3: TGTGCCAGCAGTGAAGTCCAAACTAGCGGGAGTAGGGAGACCCAGTACTTC. Protein product: CASSEVQTSGSRETQYF.

Here the CDR3 reads CASSPKDRAEQYF. DNA of the CDR3: TGTGCCAGCAGCCCGAAGGACAGGGCCGAGCAGTACTTC. This chain joins TRBV7-8 and TRBJ2-7, with 8 bases lining up with TRBD1. This CDR3 contains 13 residues. V shed 5 bases, J shed 6 bases, and the junction held 6 bases outside the gene matches. Per the germline V gene, CDR1 is SGHVS and CDR2 is FQNEAQ.

The J gene is TRBJ2-5, the V gene TRBV2; D unresolved. V lost 5 bases and J lost 0, with 7 bases in between. This CDR3 has 13 residues. Germline CDR1 is SNHLY and CDR2 is FYNNEI. As DNA, the CDR3 is TGTGCCAGCAGTACGTCAGACCAAGAGACCCAGTACTTC. Translated, it gives CASSTSDQETQYF. The full variable domain, completed using reference TRBV2 and TRBJ2-5, is EPEVTQTPSHQVTQMGQEVILRCVPISNHLYFYWYRQILGQKVEFLVSFYNNEISEKSEIFDDQFSVERPDGSNFTLKIRSTKLEDSAMYFCASSTSDQETQYFGPGTRLLVL.

This chain connects TRBV7-6 to TRBJ2-5; TRBD1 agrees at 8 bases. V shed 6 bases and J 1 base; nucleotides not matched to a gene: 4. CDR3 length: 14 amino acids. Germline V gene lookup returns CDR1 SGHVS and CDR2 FNYEAQ. CDR3 sequence reads: CASSFGQGQETQYF. In DNA, the CDR3 is TGTGCCAGCAGTTTTGGACAGGGCCAAGAGACCCAGTACTTC. The whole variable domain, filled in from reference TRBV7-6 and TRBJ2-5, reads GAGVSQSPRYKVTKRGQDVALRCDPISGHVSLYWYRQALGQGPEFLTYFNYEAQQDKSGLPNDRFSAERPEGSISTLTIQRTEQRDSAMYRCASSFGQGQETQYFGPGTRLLVL.

The V and J genes are TRBV7-2 and TRBJ2-1; maybe TRBD2 (6 bases). V was cut by 5 bases and J by 5 bases, with 16 bases left in between. This CDR3 is built from 15 residues. CDR1 is SGHTA, CDR2 FQGNSA, per germline. CDR3 loop: CASSTGGGIHNEQFF. As DNA, the CDR3 is TGTGCCAGCAGCACCGGGGGTGGGATCCACAATGAGCAGTTCTTC.

The chain links TRBV7-2 to TRBJ2-5; TRBD2 matches at 8 bases. V was clipped by 1 base and J by 4 bases; unmatched bases: 2. This CDR3 contains 14 residues. Looked up from germline, CDR1 is SGHTA and CDR2 is FQGNSA. The CDR3 protein is CASSLVLAGETQYF. The CDR3 DNA reads as TGTGCCAGCAGCTTAGTTCTAGCGGGAGAGACCCAGTACTTC.

This clone was recorded only once. V is TRBV29-1 and J is TRBJ2-1; possibly TRBD2 for D (5 bases). The ends were cut back, 5 bases at V and 2 bases at J, with 13 bases in the middle. The germline V gene encodes CDR1 SQVTM and CDR2 ANQGSEA. This CDR3 is built from 14 residues. CDR3 DNA: TGCAGCGTTTTGGACTTTCCAGCCTACAATGAGCAGTTCTTC. Translating gives CSVLDFPAYNEQFF.

This clone was counted only a few times. The V and J genes are TRBV3-1 (or the pseudogene TRBV3-2) and TRBJ1-3; D remains ambiguous. From germline, CDR1 is LGHDT and CDR2 YNNKEL (reference sequence). The ends were cut back, 0 bases at V and 0 bases at J, with 15 bases in the middle. The CDR3 length is 18 residues. CDR3: CASSQDLGRLSSGNTIYF. CDR3 DNA: TGTGCCAGCAGCCAAGATTTAGGCAGGTTAAGCTCTGGAAACACCATATATTTT.